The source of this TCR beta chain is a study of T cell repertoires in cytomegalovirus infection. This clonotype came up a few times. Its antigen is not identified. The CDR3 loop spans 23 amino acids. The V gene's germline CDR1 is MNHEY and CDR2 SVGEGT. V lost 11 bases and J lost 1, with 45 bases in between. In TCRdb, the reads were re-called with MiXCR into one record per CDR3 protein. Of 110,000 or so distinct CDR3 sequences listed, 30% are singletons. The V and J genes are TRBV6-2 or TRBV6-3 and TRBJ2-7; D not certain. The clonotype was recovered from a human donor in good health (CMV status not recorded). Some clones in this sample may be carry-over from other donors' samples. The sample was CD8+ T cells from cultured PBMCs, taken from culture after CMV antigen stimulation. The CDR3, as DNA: TGTGCCCCACCAGCCCCCGTGGTACCCCGTGCCGACCTTCTTCCTCATCTTTCCTACGAGCAGTACTTC. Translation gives CAPPAPVVPRADLLPHLSYEQYF.